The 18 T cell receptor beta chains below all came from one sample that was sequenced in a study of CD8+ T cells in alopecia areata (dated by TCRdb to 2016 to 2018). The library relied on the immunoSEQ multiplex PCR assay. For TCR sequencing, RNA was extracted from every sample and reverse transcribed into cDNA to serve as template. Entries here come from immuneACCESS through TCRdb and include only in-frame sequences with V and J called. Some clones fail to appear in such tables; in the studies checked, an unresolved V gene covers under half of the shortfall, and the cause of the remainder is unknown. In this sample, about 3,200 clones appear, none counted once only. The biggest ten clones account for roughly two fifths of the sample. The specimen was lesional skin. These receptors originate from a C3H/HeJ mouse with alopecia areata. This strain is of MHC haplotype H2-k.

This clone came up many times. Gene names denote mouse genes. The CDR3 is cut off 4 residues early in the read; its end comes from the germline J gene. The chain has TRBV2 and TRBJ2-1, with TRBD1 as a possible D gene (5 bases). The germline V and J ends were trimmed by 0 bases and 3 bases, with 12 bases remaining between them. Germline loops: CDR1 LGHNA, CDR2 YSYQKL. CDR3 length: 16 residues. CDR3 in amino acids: CASSQDRRQGYAEQFF. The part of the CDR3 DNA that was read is TGTGCCAGCAGCCAAGATCGGAGGCAGGGCTATGCT.

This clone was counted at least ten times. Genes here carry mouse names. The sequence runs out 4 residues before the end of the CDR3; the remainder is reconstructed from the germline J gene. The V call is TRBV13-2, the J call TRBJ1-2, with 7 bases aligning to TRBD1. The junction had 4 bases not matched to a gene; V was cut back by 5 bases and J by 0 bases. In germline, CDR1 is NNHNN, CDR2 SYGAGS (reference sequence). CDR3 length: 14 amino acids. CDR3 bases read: TGTGCCAGCGGCAGGGACAGAACAAACTCC. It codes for CASGRDRTNS. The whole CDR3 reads CASGRDRTNSDYTF.

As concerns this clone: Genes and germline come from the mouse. The CDR3 loop reads CASSQRLGGNTGQLYF. The covered CDR3 bases are TGTGCCAGCAGCCAGAGACTGGGGGGAAACACCGGG. The chain is built from TRBV2 and TRBJ2-2; 10 bases fit TRBD2. The DNA ends 4 residues before the CDR3 does, and the rest of the CDR3 is filled in from the germline J gene. Germline trimming cut 3 bases from V and 1 base from J; bases unmatched to any gene: 2. The CDR3 has 16 amino acids. The germline V gene encodes CDR1 LGHNA and CDR2 YSYQKL.

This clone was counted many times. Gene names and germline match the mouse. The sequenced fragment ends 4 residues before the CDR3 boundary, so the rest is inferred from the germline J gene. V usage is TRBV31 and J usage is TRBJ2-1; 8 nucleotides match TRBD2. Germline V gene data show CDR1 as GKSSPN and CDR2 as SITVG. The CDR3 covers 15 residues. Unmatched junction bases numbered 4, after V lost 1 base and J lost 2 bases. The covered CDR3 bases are TGTGCCTGGAGTCCTCAACTGGGGGACTATGCT. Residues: CAWSPQLGDYA. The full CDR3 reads CAWSPQLGDYAEQFF.

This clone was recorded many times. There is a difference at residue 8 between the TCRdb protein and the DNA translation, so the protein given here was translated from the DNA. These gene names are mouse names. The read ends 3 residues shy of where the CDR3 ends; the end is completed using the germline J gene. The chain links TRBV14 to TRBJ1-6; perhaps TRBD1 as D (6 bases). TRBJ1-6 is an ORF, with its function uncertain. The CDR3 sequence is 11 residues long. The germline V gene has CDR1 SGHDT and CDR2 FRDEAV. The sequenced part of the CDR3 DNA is TGTGCCAGCAGTTTGGGGGACACC. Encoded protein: CASSLGDT. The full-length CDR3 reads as CASSLGDTLYF.

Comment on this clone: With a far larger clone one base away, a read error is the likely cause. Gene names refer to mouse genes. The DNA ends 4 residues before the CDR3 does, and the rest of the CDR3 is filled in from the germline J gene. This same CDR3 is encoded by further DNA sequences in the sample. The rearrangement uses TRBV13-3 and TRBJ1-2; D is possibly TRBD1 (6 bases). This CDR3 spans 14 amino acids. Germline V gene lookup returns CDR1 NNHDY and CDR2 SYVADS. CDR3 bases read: TGTGCCAGCAGTGAAGGCCTGGGGGGGCGC. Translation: CASSEGLGGR. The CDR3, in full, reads CASSEGLGGRDYTF.

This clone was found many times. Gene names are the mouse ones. The part of the CDR3 DNA that was read is TGTGCCAGCAGTGGACTGGGGGGGCGCGATGAC. Its translation is CASSGLGGRDD. In full, the CDR3 is CASSGLGGRDDTQYF. V and J are TRBV13-1 and TRBJ2-5; 12 bases are a match to TRBD2. The read terminates 4 residues before the CDR3 end, so the remaining end is supplied by the germline J gene. This CDR3 is 15 amino acids long. Germline assignment: CDR1 NSHNY and CDR2 SYGAGN.

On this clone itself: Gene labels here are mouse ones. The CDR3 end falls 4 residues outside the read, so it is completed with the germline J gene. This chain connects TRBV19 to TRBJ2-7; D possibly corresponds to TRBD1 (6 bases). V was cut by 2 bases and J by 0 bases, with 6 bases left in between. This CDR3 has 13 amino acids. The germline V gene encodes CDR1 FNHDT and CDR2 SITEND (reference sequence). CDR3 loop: CASSMDSSYEQYF. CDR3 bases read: TGTGCCAGCAGTATGGACAGCTCCTAT.

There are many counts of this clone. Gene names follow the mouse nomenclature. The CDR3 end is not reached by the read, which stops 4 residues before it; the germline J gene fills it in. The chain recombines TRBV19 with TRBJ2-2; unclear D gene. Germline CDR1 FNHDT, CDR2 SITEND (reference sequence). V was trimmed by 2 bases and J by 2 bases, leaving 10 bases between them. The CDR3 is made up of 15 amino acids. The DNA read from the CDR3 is TGTGCCAGCAGTATCGAGATGGGTAACACCGGG. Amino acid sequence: CASSIEMGNTG. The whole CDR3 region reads CASSIEMGNTGQLYF.

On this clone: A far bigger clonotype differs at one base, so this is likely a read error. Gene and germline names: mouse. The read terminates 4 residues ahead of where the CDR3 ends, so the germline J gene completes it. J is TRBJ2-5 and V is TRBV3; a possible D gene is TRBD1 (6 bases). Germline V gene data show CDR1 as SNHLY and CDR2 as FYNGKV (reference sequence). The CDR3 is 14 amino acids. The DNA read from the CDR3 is TGTGCCAGCAGCTTAGGGCACAGGGAAGAC. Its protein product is CASSLGHRED. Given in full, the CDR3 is CASSLGHREDTQYF.

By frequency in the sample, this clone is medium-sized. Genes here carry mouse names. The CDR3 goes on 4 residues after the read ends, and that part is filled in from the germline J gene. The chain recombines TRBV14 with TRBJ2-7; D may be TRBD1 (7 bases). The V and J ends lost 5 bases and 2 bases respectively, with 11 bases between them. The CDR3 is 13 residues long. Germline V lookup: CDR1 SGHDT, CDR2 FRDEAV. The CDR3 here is CASRLGQPYEQYF. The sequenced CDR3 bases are TGTGCCAGCAGACTGGGACAGCCCTAT.

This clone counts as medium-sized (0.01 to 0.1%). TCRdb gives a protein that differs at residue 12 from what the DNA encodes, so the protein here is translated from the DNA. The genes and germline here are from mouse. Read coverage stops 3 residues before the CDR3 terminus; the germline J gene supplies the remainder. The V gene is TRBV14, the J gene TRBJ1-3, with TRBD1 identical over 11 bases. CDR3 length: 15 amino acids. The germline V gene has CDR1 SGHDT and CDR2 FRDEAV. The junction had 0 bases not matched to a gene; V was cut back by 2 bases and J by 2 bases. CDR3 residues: CASSLGQGAGNTLYF. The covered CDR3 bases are TGTGCCAGCAGTTTGGGACAGGGGGCTGGAAATACG.

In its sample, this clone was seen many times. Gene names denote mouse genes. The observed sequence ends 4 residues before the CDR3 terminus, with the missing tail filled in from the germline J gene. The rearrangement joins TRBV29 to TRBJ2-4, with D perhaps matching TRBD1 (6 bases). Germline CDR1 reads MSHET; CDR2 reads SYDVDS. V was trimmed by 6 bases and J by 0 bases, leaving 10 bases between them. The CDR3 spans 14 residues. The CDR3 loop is CASSRGQSQNTLYF. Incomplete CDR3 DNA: TGTGCTAGCAGCCGGGGACAAAGTCAAAAC.

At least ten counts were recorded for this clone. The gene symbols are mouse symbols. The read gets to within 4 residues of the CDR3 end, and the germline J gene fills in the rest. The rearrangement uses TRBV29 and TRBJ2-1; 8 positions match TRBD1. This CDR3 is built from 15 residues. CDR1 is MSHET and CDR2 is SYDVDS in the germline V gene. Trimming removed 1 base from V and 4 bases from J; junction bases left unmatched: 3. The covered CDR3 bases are TGTGCTAGCAGTTTATGGGGACAGGTATATGCT. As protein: CASSLWGQVYA. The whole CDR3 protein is CASSLWGQVYAEQFF.

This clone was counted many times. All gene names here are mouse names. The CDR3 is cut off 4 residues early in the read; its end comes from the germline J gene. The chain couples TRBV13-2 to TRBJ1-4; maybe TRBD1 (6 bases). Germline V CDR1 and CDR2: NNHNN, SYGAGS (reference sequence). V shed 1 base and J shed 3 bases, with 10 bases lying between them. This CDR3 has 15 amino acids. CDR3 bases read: TGTGCCAGCGGTGATCTCCCAGGGGCCAACGAA. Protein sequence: CASGDLPGANE. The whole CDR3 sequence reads CASGDLPGANERLFF.

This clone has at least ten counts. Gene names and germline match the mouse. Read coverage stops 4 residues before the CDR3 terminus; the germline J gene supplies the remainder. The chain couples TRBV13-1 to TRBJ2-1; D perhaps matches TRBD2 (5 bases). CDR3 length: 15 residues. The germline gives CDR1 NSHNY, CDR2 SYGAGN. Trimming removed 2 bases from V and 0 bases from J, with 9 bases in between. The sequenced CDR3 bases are TGTGCCAGCAGTGAGCCCTGGGTTAACTATGCT. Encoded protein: CASSEPWVNYA. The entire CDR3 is CASSEPWVNYAEQFF.

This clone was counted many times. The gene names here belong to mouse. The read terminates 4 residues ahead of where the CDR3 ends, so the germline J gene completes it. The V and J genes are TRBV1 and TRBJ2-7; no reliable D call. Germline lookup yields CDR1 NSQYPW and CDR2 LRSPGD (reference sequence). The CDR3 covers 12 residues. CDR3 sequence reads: CTCSAGGYEQYF. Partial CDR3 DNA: TGCACCTGCAGTGCAGGGGGTTAT.

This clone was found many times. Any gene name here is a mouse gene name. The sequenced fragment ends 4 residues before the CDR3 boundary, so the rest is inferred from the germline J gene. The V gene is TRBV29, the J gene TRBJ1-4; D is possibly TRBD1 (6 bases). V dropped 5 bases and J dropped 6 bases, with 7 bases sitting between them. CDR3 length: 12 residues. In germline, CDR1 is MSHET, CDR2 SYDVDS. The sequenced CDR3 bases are TGTGCTAGCAGTCACAGGGACGAA. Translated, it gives CASSHRDE. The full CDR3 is CASSHRDERLFF.